Listed below are T cell receptor beta chains from one sample, sequenced in a study of T-cell memory formation after mild COVID-19. TCRdb itself ran the 5' RACE reads through MiXCR, one entry per CDR3 protein. The repertoire holds 300,000 to 400,000 distinct CDR3 sequences, 12% to 15% seen once, with about a fifth in the top ten. The sequenced sample consisted of PBMCs or a T cell subset sorted from them (not recorded which). These receptors were collected from a man aged 18 to 35 who had mild COVID-19 (a few samples of this study predate the infection). Cell type and time point are not known. CDR3s leave out the opening cysteine and the closing phenylalanine or tryptophan. Each record gives: V gene, J gene, D gene, clone size, CDR3 protein. The D gene is left open where the match is weak. A clone size is listed for some rows: how often the clone was seen (once, few, many), or a class if it is expanded.

V: TRBV4-1; J: TRBJ2-1; D: -; size: few; CDR3: ASSYNAPASNEQF
V: TRBV7-9; J: TRBJ2-2; D: -; size: few; CDR3: ASSPRDTKTGELF
V: TRBV5-1; J: TRBJ2-1; D: -; size: once; CDR3: ASSLEAAYNEQF
V: TRBV15; J: TRBJ2-7; D: -; size: -; CDR3: ATSSAGQAEQY
V: TRBV9; J: TRBJ1-2; D: TRBD1; size: few; CDR3: ASTRSGTGGPFNYGYT
V: TRBV29-1; J: TRBJ1-1; D: TRBD1; size: few; CDR3: SAPTGQGEAF
V: TRBV6-1; J: TRBJ2-1; D: -; size: -; CDR3: ASSATGTGNEQF
V: TRBV6-5; J: TRBJ1-5; D: -; size: many; CDR3: ASSYSRRGGQPQH
V: TRBV5-4; J: TRBJ1-2; D: -; size: -; CDR3: ASSLAKGTYYGYT
V: TRBV12-3/TRBV12-4; J: TRBJ2-3; D: -; size: few; CDR3: ASHDGAGTQY
V: TRBV28; J: TRBJ1-4; D: -; size: -; CDR3: ASSSQSEKLF
V: TRBV20-1; J: TRBJ2-7; D: TRBD1; size: -; CDR3: SATDRESEQY
V: TRBV7-7; J: TRBJ1-1; D: -; size: few; CDR3: ASSLGPPGGGTEAF
V: TRBV6-5; J: TRBJ2-1; D: -; size: many; CDR3: ASRYVGGNEQF
V: TRBV27; J: TRBJ2-3; D: -; size: few; CDR3: ASSHGGLTDTQY
V: TRBV12-3/TRBV12-4; J: TRBJ2-3; D: TRBD2; size: -; CDR3: ASIPRTAIPGLAGGRTDTQY
V: TRBV7-8; J: TRBJ1-1; D: -; size: few; CDR3: ASSLALGDTEAF
V: TRBV7-2; J: TRBJ2-3; D: -; size: few; CDR3: ASSPRTRSDTQY
V: TRBV7-9; J: TRBJ2-2; D: TRBD2; size: few; CDR3: ASSRAGGPSTGELF
V: TRBV6-4; J: TRBJ2-5; D: TRBD1; size: few; CDR3: ASSAGTGGAETQY
V: TRBV5-1; J: TRBJ2-2; D: TRBD2; size: many; CDR3: ASSPPTASGVDGELF
V: TRBV20-1; J: TRBJ2-1; D: TRBD2; size: -; CDR3: SARDQAAGVYNEQF
V: TRBV4-1; J: TRBJ2-3; D: -; size: many; CDR3: ASSQDWYPNTDTQY
V: TRBV7-2; J: TRBJ2-3; D: -; size: many; CDR3: ASSLQPGRSTDTQY
V: TRBV7-9; J: TRBJ2-6; D: TRBD2; size: -; CDR3: ASSLGGGGSGANVLT
V: TRBV2; J: TRBJ2-2; D: -; size: -; CDR3: ASREGLTGELF
V: TRBV3-1; J: TRBJ2-7; D: -; size: many; CDR3: ASSQQSNSFGGGEQY
V: TRBV29-1; J: TRBJ2-1; D: -; size: many; CDR3: SVWGASYNEQF
V: TRBV12-3/TRBV12-4; J: TRBJ1-5; D: -; size: -; CDR3: ASSLLEDQPQH
V: TRBV5-1; J: TRBJ2-1; D: TRBD1; size: -; CDR3: ASSLYTTGATYNEQF
V: TRBV7-2; J: TRBJ2-1; D: -; size: -; CDR3: ASSTGGGAREQF
V: TRBV7-6; J: TRBJ1-6; D: -; size: few; CDR3: ASSLNVDSSDSPLH